This T cell receptor beta chain was identified in a study of early T cells in non-severe SARS-CoV-2 infection. Individual cDNA molecules received unique molecular identifiers during library preparation. Each CDR3 protein gets one entry after TCRdb re-called the 5' RACE reads with MiXCR. The sample records about 60,000 distinct CDR3 sequences, roughly 12% being singletons. The sequencing here drew on whole blood, taken at baseline. The receptor comes from an adult who was a healthcare worker with PCR-confirmed SARS-CoV-2 infection or an uninfected control (not recorded which).

The DNA for the CDR3 is TGTGCCAGCAGCACAGAGGGGCCACTTCGAGAGCAGTTCTTC. It encodes CASSTEGPLREQFF. The rearrangement uses TRBV7-9 and TRBJ2-1; D might be TRBD1 or TRBD2, each matching 5 bases. Germline V gene data show CDR1 as SEHNR and CDR2 as FQNEAQ (reference sequence). V lost 5 bases and J 10 bases, leaving 18 bases between the germline ends. This CDR3 is 14 amino acids long.